The rows below give T cell receptor beta chains drawn from one sample of a study of regulatory T cells in long-lasting Graves disease. TCRdb recomputed calls from the multiplex PCR reads with MiXCR, one row per CDR3 protein. The sample has about 350,000 distinct CDR3 sequences, about a sixth seen once. These same records also appear under a second study, on T cells in Graves' hyperthyroidism and ophthalmopathy.

The sample here was peripheral blood mononuclear cells (PBMCs), taken at new diagnosis, from a patient treated with antithyroid drugs. The receptors derive from a woman in her late teens or twenties with Graves disease. Each CDR3 is given with its conserved first and last residue. A D gene is named only where the DNA matches it firmly. A row's size may be missing; if present it is once, few, many or a size class.

D gene: -; clone size: many; J gene: TRBJ2-3; CDR3 length: 15; V gene: TRBV5-4; CDR3 DNA: TGTGCCAGCAGCTTGGAAGCAGGGGACACAGATACGCAGTATTTT; CDR3 protein: CASSLEAGDTDTQYF
D gene: -; clone size: many; J gene: TRBJ1-1; CDR3 length: 13; V gene: TRBV2; CDR3 DNA: TGTGCCAGCGGGGGGTGGGCGATCGCTGAAGCTTTCTTT; CDR3 protein: CASGGWAIAEAFF
D gene: TRBD2; clone size: many; J gene: TRBJ2-1; CDR3 length: 16; V gene: TRBV20-1; CDR3 DNA: TGCAGTACTAGAGATGTTTGGCGGGAGGCCCACAATGAGCAGTTCTTC; CDR3 protein: CSTRDVWREAHNEQFF
D gene: -; clone size: -; J gene: TRBJ2-6; CDR3 length: 16; V gene: TRBV5-1; CDR3 DNA: TGCGCCAGCAGCTTGTTGCCCCTCTCTGGGGCCAACGTCCTGACTTTC; CDR3 protein: CASSLLPLSGANVLTF
D gene: -; clone size: -; J gene: TRBJ1-6; CDR3 length: 15; V gene: TRBV4-1; CDR3 DNA: TGCGCCAGCAGCCAAGATTGGCCGGGAAATTCACCCCTCCACTTT; CDR3 protein: CASSQDWPGNSPLHF
D gene: TRBD2; clone size: many; J gene: TRBJ2-1; CDR3 length: 17; V gene: TRBV15; CDR3 DNA: TGTGCCACCAGCAGACCGACTAAAGCGGGAGTCTACAATGAGCAGTTCTTC; CDR3 protein: CATSRPTKAGVYNEQFF
D gene: TRBD2; clone size: many; J gene: TRBJ2-1; CDR3 length: 16; V gene: TRBV20-1; CDR3 DNA: TGCAGTGCTAGAGATAGCGGGAGTAACTCCTACAATGAGCAGTTCTTC; CDR3 protein: CSARDSGSNSYNEQFF
D gene: -; clone size: many; J gene: TRBJ1-5; CDR3 length: 15; V gene: TRBV6-2/TRBV6-3; CDR3 DNA: TGTGCCAGCAGTTACTCGCCATACAGTGGGGGCGACCAGCATTTT; CDR3 protein: CASSYSPYSGGDQHF
D gene: TRBD1; clone size: many; J gene: TRBJ1-1; CDR3 length: 14; V gene: TRBV5-1; CDR3 DNA: TGCGCCAGCGGGAGGACAGGGCTTGAGGCGGAAGCTTTCTTT; CDR3 protein: CASGRTGLEAEAFF
D gene: -; clone size: many; J gene: TRBJ1-6; CDR3 length: 14; V gene: TRBV30; CDR3 DNA: TGTGCCTGGAGTGTGGGGAAGAGCAATTCACCCCTCCACTTT; CDR3 protein: CAWSVGKSNSPLHF
D gene: -; clone size: many; J gene: TRBJ2-1; CDR3 length: 12; V gene: TRBV11-3; CDR3 DNA: TGTGCCAGCAGCTTAGGGATAGGTGAGCAGTTCTTC; CDR3 protein: CASSLGIGEQFF
D gene: -; clone size: -; J gene: TRBJ2-1; CDR3 length: 13; V gene: TRBV19; CDR3 DNA: TGTGCCAGTAGTTCCACGGTTTTGGTTGAGCAGTTCTTC; CDR3 protein: CASSSTVLVEQFF
D gene: -; clone size: many; J gene: TRBJ1-6; CDR3 length: 16; V gene: TRBV5-1; CDR3 DNA: TGCGCCAGCAGCTTGTACAGCCCCAAAGCTAATTCACCCCTCCACTTT; CDR3 protein: CASSLYSPKANSPLHF
D gene: TRBD1; clone size: many; J gene: TRBJ2-1; CDR3 length: 17; V gene: TRBV11-2; CDR3 DNA: TGTGCCAGCAGCCCCTTTTTAGCAGACAGGGGCTACAATGAGCAGTTCTTC; CDR3 protein: CASSPFLADRGYNEQFF
D gene: -; clone size: few; J gene: TRBJ2-3; CDR3 length: 13; V gene: TRBV10-1; CDR3 DNA: TGCGCCAGCATGGGGGGGGGCGAAGATACGCAGTATTTT; CDR3 protein: CASMGGGEDTQYF
D gene: TRBD2; clone size: -; J gene: TRBJ2-7; CDR3 length: 13; V gene: TRBV11-2; CDR3 DNA: TGTGCCAGCAGTTGGGGCGGGAGGGGTGAGCAGTACTTC; CDR3 protein: CASSWGGRGEQYF
D gene: -; clone size: few; J gene: TRBJ1-1; CDR3 length: 11; V gene: TRBV29-1; CDR3 DNA: TGCAGCGTTGACGGGAACACTGAAGCTTTCTTT; CDR3 protein: CSVDGNTEAFF
D gene: -; clone size: -; J gene: TRBJ1-1; CDR3 length: 13; V gene: TRBV6-1; CDR3 DNA: TGTGCCAGCTTGATCGCTTTAAACACTGAAGCTTTCTTT; CDR3 protein: CASLIALNTEAFF
D gene: TRBD2; clone size: -; J gene: TRBJ2-1; CDR3 length: 15; V gene: TRBV6-2/TRBV6-3; CDR3 DNA: TGTGCCAGCAGTGAACTAGCGGGGGGCTACAATGAGCAGCTCTTC; CDR3 protein: CASSELAGGYNEQLF
D gene: -; clone size: -; J gene: TRBJ2-1; CDR3 length: 11; V gene: TRBV12-3/TRBV12-4; CDR3 DNA: TGTGCCAGCAGTATGGGACAAACCCAGTTCTTC; CDR3 protein: CASSMGQTQFF
D gene: TRBD2; clone size: few; J gene: TRBJ2-3; CDR3 length: 17; V gene: TRBV4-1; CDR3 DNA: TGCGCCAGCAGCCCGGGACTAGCGGTGTCTAGCACAGATACGCAGTATTTT; CDR3 protein: CASSPGLAVSSTDTQYF
D gene: -; clone size: few; J gene: TRBJ1-6; CDR3 length: 12; V gene: TRBV19; CDR3 DNA: TGTGCCAGTAGAGGTCCGGGAGGACCCCTCCACTTT; CDR3 protein: CASRGPGGPLHF
D gene: -; clone size: many; J gene: TRBJ1-2; CDR3 length: 16; V gene: TRBV12-3/TRBV12-4; CDR3 DNA: TGTGCCAGCAGTTTTGTTGTCGGGACACCCAGAGGTGGCTACACCTTC; CDR3 protein: CASSFVVGTPRGGYTF
D gene: -; clone size: many; J gene: TRBJ1-3; CDR3 length: 14; V gene: TRBV12-3/TRBV12-4; CDR3 DNA: TGTGCCAGCAGTTTCTGGGGTCCTGGAAACACCATATATTTT; CDR3 protein: CASSFWGPGNTIYF
D gene: -; clone size: few; J gene: TRBJ2-7; CDR3 length: 16; V gene: TRBV29-1; CDR3 DNA: TGCAGCGTTGAAGATTGGGGGTCTGAGGGGCATTACGAGCAGTACTTC; CDR3 protein: CSVEDWGSEGHYEQYF
D gene: TRBD1; clone size: -; J gene: TRBJ1-5; CDR3 length: 15; V gene: TRBV2; CDR3 DNA: TGTGCCAGCAGTGAGGGGACAGGCCACAATCAGCCCCAGCATTTT; CDR3 protein: CASSEGTGHNQPQHF
D gene: -; clone size: many; J gene: TRBJ2-7; CDR3 length: 16; V gene: TRBV7-8; CDR3 DNA: TGTGCCAGCAGCTTAGGTCTAGGGGGACATCTATACGAGCAGTGCTTC; CDR3 protein: CASSLGLGGHLYEQCF
D gene: TRBD1; clone size: -; J gene: TRBJ2-2; CDR3 length: 16; V gene: TRBV5-1; CDR3 DNA: TGCGCCAGCAGCTCGCTACAGGGGGCAGGCACCGGGGAGCTGTTTTTT; CDR3 protein: CASSSLQGAGTGELFF
D gene: -; clone size: -; J gene: TRBJ2-5; CDR3 length: 13; V gene: TRBV5-1; CDR3 DNA: TGCGCCAGCAACCCAGGGACCCAAGAGACCCAGTACTTC; CDR3 protein: CASNPGTQETQYF
D gene: -; clone size: many; J gene: TRBJ1-4; CDR3 length: 14; V gene: TRBV11-2; CDR3 DNA: TGTGCCAGCAGCTTGACAGAAACTAATGAAAAACTGTTTTTT; CDR3 protein: CASSLTETNEKLFF
D gene: TRBD2; clone size: many; J gene: TRBJ2-5; CDR3 length: 16; V gene: TRBV28; CDR3 DNA: TGTGCCAGCAGGGGTCGACTAGCGGGAGGGAAGGAGACCCAGTACTTC; CDR3 protein: CASRGRLAGGKETQYF
D gene: -; clone size: few; J gene: TRBJ1-5; CDR3 length: 15; V gene: TRBV2; CDR3 DNA: TGTGCCAGCAGTTCCGCCGGGCACCCGAATCAGCCCCAGCATTTT; CDR3 protein: CASSSAGHPNQPQHF
D gene: -; clone size: many; J gene: TRBJ1-5; CDR3 length: 17; V gene: TRBV11-3; CDR3 DNA: TGTGCCAGCAGCTTACCTGGGGGTCCAAGGGGCAATCAGCCCCAGCATTTT; CDR3 protein: CASSLPGGPRGNQPQHF
D gene: -; clone size: many; J gene: TRBJ2-7; CDR3 length: 12; V gene: TRBV6-1; CDR3 DNA: TGTGCCAGCAATCTTGGGAGTACCGAGCAGTACTTC; CDR3 protein: CASNLGSTEQYF
D gene: -; clone size: -; J gene: TRBJ1-1; CDR3 length: 16; V gene: TRBV18; CDR3 DNA: TGTGCCAGCTCATCGAATAAGGGAGTTATGAACACTGAAGCTTTCTTT; CDR3 protein: CASSSNKGVMNTEAFF
D gene: -; clone size: many; J gene: TRBJ2-7; CDR3 length: 13; V gene: TRBV7-9; CDR3 DNA: TGTGCCAGCAGCTTAGGTCGAGCCTACGAGCAGTACTTC; CDR3 protein: CASSLGRAYEQYF
D gene: -; clone size: -; J gene: TRBJ1-1; CDR3 length: 15; V gene: TRBV4-2; CDR3 DNA: TGTGCCAGCAGCCAAGATGGAGGGATACAGGGTGAAGCTTTCTTT; CDR3 protein: CASSQDGGIQGEAFF
D gene: -; clone size: -; J gene: TRBJ2-3; CDR3 length: 16; V gene: TRBV10-2; CDR3 DNA: TGCGCCAGCAGTGAGATCGAAGCCACGAGCACAGATACGCAGTATTTT; CDR3 protein: CASSEIEATSTDTQYF
D gene: TRBD1; clone size: many; J gene: TRBJ2-1; CDR3 length: 14; V gene: TRBV19; CDR3 DNA: TGTGCCAGTACCGACAGGGTCGCCTACAATGAGCAGTTCTTC; CDR3 protein: CASTDRVAYNEQFF
D gene: -; clone size: many; J gene: TRBJ1-1; CDR3 length: 16; V gene: TRBV28; CDR3 DNA: TGTGCCAGCAGACCCGATAGGGGGGGAAAGAACACTGAAGCTTTCTTT; CDR3 protein: CASRPDRGGKNTEAFF
D gene: -; clone size: many; J gene: TRBJ1-5; CDR3 length: 14; V gene: TRBV18; CDR3 DNA: TGTGCCAGCTCACCACGGCAGGGCAATCAGCCCCAGCATTTT; CDR3 protein: CASSPRQGNQPQHF
D gene: TRBD1; clone size: -; J gene: TRBJ1-1; CDR3 length: 15; V gene: TRBV6-1; CDR3 DNA: TGTGCCAGCAGTACCTCGGGACAGCGAAACACTGAAGCTTTCTTT; CDR3 protein: CASSTSGQRNTEAFF
D gene: TRBD1; clone size: -; J gene: TRBJ1-3; CDR3 length: 17; V gene: TRBV10-1; CDR3 DNA: TGCGCCAGAAACGAGGGGACAGGGTATTTATATGGAAACACCATATATTTT; CDR3 protein: CARNEGTGYLYGNTIYF
D gene: TRBD1; clone size: -; J gene: TRBJ2-6; CDR3 length: 18; V gene: TRBV30; CDR3 DNA: TGTGCCTGGAACTTGGGGACAGGGGATAACACTGGGGCCAACGTCCTGACTTTC; CDR3 protein: CAWNLGTGDNTGANVLTF
D gene: TRBD1; clone size: few; J gene: TRBJ1-2; CDR3 length: 16; V gene: TRBV5-1; CDR3 DNA: TGCGCCAGCAGCTTTGGACAGGCCCTCTCCACCGGGAGCTACACCTTC; CDR3 protein: CASSFGQALSTGSYTF
D gene: TRBD2; clone size: many; J gene: TRBJ2-1; CDR3 length: 21; V gene: TRBV12-5; CDR3 DNA: TGTGCTAGTGGTTTGGTATTGGGGACAGGGACTAGCGGGAGTGGGTTCAATGAGCAGTTCTTC; CDR3 protein: CASGLVLGTGTSGSGFNEQFF
D gene: TRBD1; clone size: -; J gene: TRBJ1-5; CDR3 length: 16; V gene: TRBV28; CDR3 DNA: TGTGCCAGCAGTTTAAGTGAACAGGGGGCGAGGCAGCCCCAGCATTTT; CDR3 protein: CASSLSEQGARQPQHF
D gene: TRBD1; clone size: -; J gene: TRBJ2-2; CDR3 length: 15; V gene: TRBV29-1; CDR3 DNA: TGCAGCGCCTCGGGGACAGGGATAAACACCGGGGAGCTGTTTTTT; CDR3 protein: CSASGTGINTGELFF
D gene: TRBD2; clone size: -; J gene: TRBJ2-3; CDR3 length: 16; V gene: TRBV6-4; CDR3 DNA: TGTGCCAGCAGTGACTCGGGCGGGGGGAGCACAGATACGCAGTATTTT; CDR3 protein: CASSDSGGGSTDTQYF
D gene: TRBD2; clone size: many; J gene: TRBJ2-5; CDR3 length: 14; V gene: TRBV10-3; CDR3 DNA: TGTGCCATCAGTGAGGCGGGAGGGCCAGAGACCCAGTACTTC; CDR3 protein: CAISEAGGPETQYF
D gene: -; clone size: -; J gene: TRBJ2-6; CDR3 length: 15; V gene: TRBV20-1; CDR3 DNA: TGCAGTGCTAGAGACGGTTCTTATGGGGCCAACGTCCTGACTTTC; CDR3 protein: CSARDGSYGANVLTF
D gene: -; clone size: many; J gene: TRBJ2-7; CDR3 length: 16; V gene: TRBV12-3/TRBV12-4; CDR3 DNA: TGTGCCAGCAGTTTAGCCCATGGGACTTTCTCCTACGAGCAGTACTTC; CDR3 protein: CASSLAHGTFSYEQYF
D gene: -; clone size: -; J gene: TRBJ1-2; CDR3 length: 12; V gene: TRBV20-1; CDR3 DNA: TGCAGTGCTCAGGGGAATAACTATGGCTACACCTTC; CDR3 protein: CSAQGNNYGYTF
D gene: TRBD1; clone size: many; J gene: TRBJ2-7; CDR3 length: 14; V gene: TRBV27; CDR3 DNA: TGTGCCAGCAGTAGGACAGGGGGCATTTACGAGCAGTACTTC; CDR3 protein: CASSRTGGIYEQYF
D gene: TRBD1; clone size: many; J gene: TRBJ1-1; CDR3 length: 11; V gene: TRBV30; CDR3 DNA: TGTGCCTTGGACAGGGGCACTGAAGCTTTCTTT; CDR3 protein: CALDRGTEAFF
D gene: -; clone size: once; J gene: TRBJ1-2; CDR3 length: 12; V gene: TRBV11-2; CDR3 DNA: TGTGCCGGCAAGGGCAGTAACTATGGCTACACCTTC; CDR3 protein: CAGKGSNYGYTF
D gene: -; clone size: many; J gene: TRBJ2-7; CDR3 length: 16; V gene: TRBV20-1; CDR3 DNA: TGCAGTGCTCCTCGGGGGAGCGGCAGATTAGGCTTAGAGCAGTACTTC; CDR3 protein: CSAPRGSGRLGLEQYF
D gene: -; clone size: many; J gene: TRBJ1-1; CDR3 length: 14; V gene: TRBV28; CDR3 DNA: TGTGCCAGCAGTCATTTACCCCAGAACACTGAAGCTTTCTTT; CDR3 protein: CASSHLPQNTEAFF
D gene: -; clone size: many; J gene: TRBJ2-1; CDR3 length: 12; V gene: TRBV20-1; CDR3 DNA: TGCAGTGTAAGGACAGCCTACAATGAGCAGTTCTTC; CDR3 protein: CSVRTAYNEQFF
D gene: -; clone size: -; J gene: TRBJ2-2; CDR3 length: 16; V gene: TRBV11-2; CDR3 DNA: TGTGCCAGCAGCCTGCTCCCGGGCCGTACGACCGGGGAGCTGTTTTTT; CDR3 protein: CASSLLPGRTTGELFF